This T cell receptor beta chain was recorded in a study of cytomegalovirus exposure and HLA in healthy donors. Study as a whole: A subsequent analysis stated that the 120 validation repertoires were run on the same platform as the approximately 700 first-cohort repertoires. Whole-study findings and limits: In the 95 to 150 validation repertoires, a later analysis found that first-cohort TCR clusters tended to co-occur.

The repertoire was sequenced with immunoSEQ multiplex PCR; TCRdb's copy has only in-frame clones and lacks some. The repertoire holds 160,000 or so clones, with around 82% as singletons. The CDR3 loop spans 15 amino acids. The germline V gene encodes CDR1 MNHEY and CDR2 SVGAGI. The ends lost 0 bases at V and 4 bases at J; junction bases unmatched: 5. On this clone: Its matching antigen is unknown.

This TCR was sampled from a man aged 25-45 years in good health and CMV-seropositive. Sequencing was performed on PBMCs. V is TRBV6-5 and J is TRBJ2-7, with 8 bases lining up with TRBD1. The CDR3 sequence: CASSYSGTGQYEQYF. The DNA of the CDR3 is TGTGCCAGCAGTTACTCCGGGACAGGCCAATACGAGCAGTACTTC.